These T cell receptor beta chains were read from a single sample in a study of T cell repertoires in cytomegalovirus infection. TCRdb fed the reads into MiXCR, producing one record per CDR3 protein. The table lists approximately 1,000,000 distinct CDR3 sequences, more than 25% of them singletons. Their antigen targets remain unknown. Sequences were derived from cultured CD8+ T cells from PBMCs, sampled from culture after CMV antigen stimulation. The receptors originated from a human donor in good health (CMV status not recorded). Some clones in this sample may be carry-over from other donors' samples. Both conserved end residues are part of each CDR3. The D gene is left open where the match is weak. Clone size, where shown, is once, few, many, or a class for clones that have expanded.

DNA,CDR3,V,D,J,size
TGTGCCAGCAGCTTAGGCCGTCAGAGGATTTACAATGAGCAGTTCTTC,CASSLGRQRIYNEQFF,TRBV7-2,.,TRBJ2-1,few
TGTGCCAGCAGTTTTATCGGACTAGCGGGGGGGTACTACAATGAGCAGTTCTTC,CASSFIGLAGGYYNEQFF,TRBV28,TRBD2,TRBJ2-1,few
TGTGCCAGCAGCCCCCGGGACAGGACCATGAACACTGAAGCTTTCTTT,CASSPRDRTMNTEAFF,TRBV7-9,TRBD1,TRBJ1-1,.
TGTGCCAGCAGCTTTTCACAGGGGGCGAAGGGCTCCTACAATGAGCAGTTCTTC,CASSFSQGAKGSYNEQFF,TRBV7-3,TRBD1,TRBJ2-1,few
TGTGCCAGCAGCCCCCGCTACACGAGCTCCTACGAGCAGTACTTC,CASSPRYTSSYEQYF,TRBV7-9,.,TRBJ2-7,.
TGTGCCAGCAGCTCCCAGGGGGGCAATCGGCCCCAGCATTTT,CASSSQGGNRPQHF,TRBV7-9,TRBD1,TRBJ1-5,.
TGTGCCAGCAGCGTTCAGGGTGCGGGGACAGATACGCAGTATTTT,CASSVQGAGTDTQYF,TRBV9,.,TRBJ2-3,.
TGTGCCAGCAGCCCCTTTGGCGGACAGGGGTGGTTAGGAGATCCTGGCAATGAGCAGTTCTTC,CASSPFGGQGWLGDPGNEQFF,TRBV7-9,TRBD1,TRBJ2-1,once
TGTGCCAGCACCTCAGGGCTCAAGCGGGAGACCCAGTACTTC,CASTSGLKRETQYF,TRBV6-1,.,TRBJ2-5,many
TGTGCCAGCAAAAAGGGAAGCTGGGAGCTGTTTTTT,CASKKGSWELFF,TRBV6-2/TRBV6-3,.,TRBJ2-2,.
TGTGCCAGCAGCTTAGGTCTTGGGGAAGGGACTGAAGCTTTCTTT,CASSLGLGEGTEAFF,TRBV7-9,.,TRBJ1-1,few
TGTGCCAGCAGTTTGCCCCTAACAGGCTCTGGGGCCAACGTCCTGACTTTC,CASSLPLTGSGANVLTF,TRBV28,.,TRBJ2-6,few
TGTGCCAGCAGCTCCCCTCCGAGGATAAGGGGAATTTCACCCCTCCACTTT,CASSSPPRIRGISPLHF,TRBV7-9,.,TRBJ1-6,few
TGTGCCAGCAGCTACCTACTAGCGGGGGGGGATACAGATACGCAGTATTTT,CASSYLLAGGDTDTQYF,TRBV7-6,TRBD2,TRBJ2-3,few
TGCGCCAGCAGCCCAGGGGGTCCGCAGTATTTT,CASSPGGPQYF,TRBV4-1,TRBD1,TRBJ2-3,few
TGTGCCAGTATGGACAGGGTGTGGGGGGCCAACGTCCTGACTTTC,CASMDRVWGANVLTF,TRBV12-3/TRBV12-4,TRBD1,TRBJ2-6,many
TGTGCCAGCACCATGGGGCTGTCAGGTATCACTGAAGCTTTCTTT,CASTMGLSGITEAFF,TRBV6-8,.,TRBJ1-1,.
TGTGCCAGTAGTATAGATCTATTAGGACTAGCCAATGAGCAGTTCTTC,CASSIDLLGLANEQFF,TRBV19,TRBD2,TRBJ2-1,.
TGTGCCAGCAGCCCACAGTTCACAGATACGCAGTATTTT,CASSPQFTDTQYF,TRBV7-9,.,TRBJ2-3,.
TGTGCCAGCAACCTCCGGTCCTTTACAGATACGCAGTATTTT,CASNLRSFTDTQYF,TRBV28,.,TRBJ2-3,.
TGTGCCAGCAGTGGTTACCAGGGGGCGGATTCACCCCTCCACTTT,CASSGYQGADSPLHF,TRBV6-1,TRBD1,TRBJ1-6,.
TGTGCCGAACAGACAGGGGGAACGAACACTGAAGCTTTCTTT,CAEQTGGTNTEAFF,TRBV6-1,TRBD1,TRBJ1-1,.
TGTGCCATCAGTGACCCGGAGAGGGTGGTCAAAAACATTCAGTACTTC,CAISDPERVVKNIQYF,TRBV10-3,.,TRBJ2-4,.
TGTGCCAGCAGCTTAGCCGGCGGGACTAGCGGGGGGGCCATCAGAGATTACAATGAGCAGTTCTTC,CASSLAGGTSGGAIRDYNEQFF,TRBV7-9,TRBD2,TRBJ2-1,many
TGTGCCAGCAGTTTAGTTAATCGTCAGGGGACAGGGTTCGAGCAGTACTTC,CASSLVNRQGTGFEQYF,TRBV12-3/TRBV12-4,TRBD1,TRBJ2-7,.
TGTGCCAGCAGCAGCCCGGGACAGGGTTTCACAGATACGCAGTATTTT,CASSSPGQGFTDTQYF,TRBV4-2,TRBD1,TRBJ2-3,.
TGCGCCAGCAGCCGTTCCAGGTACACTGAAGCTTTCTTT,CASSRSRYTEAFF,TRBV4-1,.,TRBJ1-1,few
TGTGCCAGTAGTCGTTACGGGACAGGGCGGCACAATGAAGCTTTCTTT,CASSRYGTGRHNEAFF,TRBV19,TRBD1,TRBJ1-1,few
TGTGCCAGCAGCTTAGCACCCTCTAGCCCGCCCTACGAGCAGTACTTC,CASSLAPSSPPYEQYF,TRBV7-6,.,TRBJ2-7,many
TGTGCCAGCAGCTTAGTGTGGAGGGGCACAGATACGCAGTATTTT,CASSLVWRGTDTQYF,TRBV7-8,.,TRBJ2-3,.
TGTGCCAGCAGCTTCCCAGAGGGTTGGTCTGAAGCTTTCTTT,CASSFPEGWSEAFF,TRBV7-9,.,TRBJ1-1,many
TGTGCCAGCCATTCCGTCACTGAAGCTTTCTTT,CASHSVTEAFF,TRBV9,.,TRBJ1-1,.
TGTGCCAGCAGTTTATCAGGGACAGTCAGCGAGCAGTTCTTC,CASSLSGTVSEQFF,TRBV27,TRBD1,TRBJ2-1,.
TGTGCCACCAGCAGAGTCGGGACAGATGAAGCTTTCTTT,CATSRVGTDEAFF,TRBV15,TRBD1,TRBJ1-1,.
TGTGCCAGCAGTTACTCCGGACCTAGCTCCTACAATGAGCAGTTCTTC,CASSYSGPSSYNEQFF,TRBV6-5,.,TRBJ2-1,few
TGCAGCGTTGAAGACGAGACGGGACAGCCCTACGAGCAGTACTTC,CSVEDETGQPYEQYF,TRBV29-1,TRBD1,TRBJ2-7,.
TGCGCCAGCAGTGAGGCACTAGCGGGGCCCACTAGCACAGATACGCAGTATTTT,CASSEALAGPTSTDTQYF,TRBV10-2,TRBD2,TRBJ2-3,few
TGTGCCAGCAGCCCTCAGAGGGACAGGGGGCGCCCTGGAGGGGCCAACGTCCTGACTTTC,CASSPQRDRGRPGGANVLTF,TRBV7-9,TRBD1,TRBJ2-6,many